At least ten counts were recorded for the clone carrying this TCR beta chain. Specified time point: after trial treatment. Indicated treatment: LDRT plus nivolumab, ipilimumab, low-dose cyclophosphamide and aspirin (RACIN trial). This record comes from a study of low-dose radiotherapy and immunotherapy resistance in tumors. Alpha and beta chains were covered, as first-strand cDNA relied on TRAV- and TRBV-specific primers. TCR amplification ran approximately 22 PCR cycles using constant-region and V-primer adapter primers. TCRdb ran MiXCR on the reads and lists one entry per CDR3 protein. The sample has 40,000 or so distinct CDR3 sequences, 20% to 25% seen once. Losses at the gene ends were 0 bases for V and 6 bases for J; bases not matched to a gene: 9. Per germline, CDR1 LGHDT and CDR2 YNNKEL (reference sequence). This CDR3 contains 17 residues.

This chain links TRBV3-1 with TRBJ2-1; TRBD1 matches at 9 bases. The sequences come from PBMCs, collected after low-dose radiotherapy plus immunotherapy. The source is a female donor with ovarian cancer. CDR3 residues: CASSQDKGQGRGNEQFF. The CDR3 bases are TGTGCCAGCAGCCAAGATAAGGGACAGGGTCGGGGCAATGAGCAGTTCTTC.